At least ten counts were recorded for the clone carrying this T cell receptor (beta chain). These data come from a study of T cells of healthy individuals. TCRdb processed the 5' RACE reads anew with MiXCR; each CDR3 protein has one entry. The sample has tens of thousands of distinct CDR3 sequences, about 15% seen once. The length of the CDR3 is 14 residues. Germline lookup yields CDR1 DFQATT and CDR2 SNEGSKA (reference sequence). V lost 2 bases, J lost 3 bases, and 1 base stayed unmatched. V and J are TRBV20-1 and TRBJ2-4; the match to TRBD2 covers 10 bases. The clonotype comes from a human donor in good health. The CDR3 region has the DNA TGCAGTGCTAGACTAGCGGGGGTCAAAAACATTCAGTACTTC. This gives the protein CSARLAGVKNIQYF.